These 23 T cell receptor beta chains share one sample of origin, sequenced in a study of T cell responses to AZD1222 COVID-19 vaccine. Sequenced by immunoSEQ multiplex PCR; TCRdb stores in-frame clones only, minus some. The sample carries more than 140,000 clones, approximately 88% recorded once. Sequenced here: peripheral blood, sampled on day 0 of AZD1222 vaccination. These receptors were taken from an adult in good health.

The V and J genes are TRBV7-3 and TRBJ1-1; D may be TRBD1 (5 bases). Per the germline V gene, CDR1 is SGHTA and CDR2 is FQGTGA. V lost 4 bases and J lost 1, with 16 bases in between. This CDR3 region has 16 residues. Here the CDR3 DNA reads TGTGCCAGCAGCTCTACGCCCACCACAGGGAACACTGAAGCTTTCTTT. It is translated as CASSSTPTTGNTEAFF.

The chain carries TRBV23-1 and TRBJ2-7, with 8 nucleotides matching TRBD1. TRBV23-1 is an open reading frame, and its role is uncertain. This CDR3 spans 12 amino acids. Here the CDR3 reads CAKDRGKWEQYF. The CDR3 region has the DNA TGCGCTAAAGACAGGGGCAAGTGGGAGCAGTACTTC.

The rearrangement joins TRBV6-2 or TRBV6-3 to TRBJ1-6, with a weak D call TRBD1 (5 bases). The CDR3 extends over 13 amino acids. CDR1 is MNHEY and CDR2 is SVGEGT in the germline V gene. V shed 1 base and J shed 9 bases, with 7 bases lying between them. This CDR3 is CASSYWGTSPLHF. DNA of the CDR3: TGTGCCAGCAGTTACTGGGGGACTTCACCCCTCCACTTT.

The chain combines TRBV19 with TRBJ1-5; 8 bases match TRBD1. In germline, CDR1 is LNHDA, CDR2 SQIVND (reference sequence). V gave up 5 bases and J gave up 9 bases; unmatched junction bases: 9. This CDR3 spans 14 amino acids. CDR3 coding DNA: TGTGCCAGTAGTCCCGGGACAGGTGGGGGGCCCCAGCATTTT. Translated: CASSPGTGGGPQHF.

The V call is TRBV29-1, the J call TRBJ2-1; D is undetermined. Trimming pared 4 bases from V and 3 bases from J, leaving 10 bases between. The CDR3 is made up of 13 amino acids. The germline CDR1 and CDR2 sequences are SQVTM and ANQGSEA. The CDR3 DNA reads as TGCAGCGTTGCTGGGAAATACTACAATGAGCAGTTCTTC. It codes for CSVAGKYYNEQFF.

The V gene is TRBV7-9, the J gene TRBJ2-7; tentative D call: TRBD1 (6 bases). The germline V gene encodes CDR1 SEHNR and CDR2 FQNEAQ (reference sequence). CDR3 size: 15 residues. Trimming removed 1 base from V and 6 bases from J, with 16 bases in between. CDR3 coding DNA: TGTGCCAGCAGCTTAGGCTTCAGTACAGGGTCCGAGCAGTACTTC. It codes for CASSLGFSTGSEQYF.

The chain joins TRBV5-6 to TRBJ1-3; TRBD1 agrees at 7 bases. Germline CDR1 SGHDT, CDR2 YYEEEE. Germline trimming cut 0 bases from V and 3 bases from J; bases unmatched to any gene: 12. The CDR3 is 18 amino acids. CDR3 nucleotide sequence: TGTGCCAGCAGCTTGGTCCCCATCGGGCCAGGGGGTGGAAACACCATATATTTT. Translation gives CASSLVPIGPGGGNTIYF.

The rearrangement links TRBV20-1 to TRBJ1-5; possible D gene TRBD1, 5 bases. V dropped 5 bases and J dropped 9 bases, with 11 bases sitting between them. CDR3 length: 11 amino acids. Germline CDR1 DFQATT, CDR2 SNEGSKA (reference sequence). CDR3 DNA sequence: TGCAGTGCTCCAGACAGTGGGCCCCAGCATTTT. This translates into CSAPDSGPQHF.

CDR3 in DNA: TGTGCCAGCAGTCCCCTAATCCCTCAAGATTCACCCCTCCACTTT. Amino acids: CASSPLIPQDSPLHF. This chain links TRBV27 with TRBJ1-6; no reliable D call. Trimming shortened V by 5 bases and J by 8 bases, and 16 bases separated the two germline ends. Germline-derived CDR1 and CDR2 are MNHEY and SMNVEV (reference sequence). This CDR3 has 15 amino acids.

The chain employs TRBV5-4 and TRBJ2-1; D perhaps matches TRBD2 (5 bases). The germline V gene has CDR1 SGHNT and CDR2 YYREEE (reference sequence). The V end lost 4 bases, the J end lost 0 bases, and 11 bases lay between the germline ends. This CDR3 is 15 amino acids long. In DNA form, the CDR3 reads TGTGCCAGCAGCCGTCAGCGGAGCTCCTACAATGAGCAGTTCTTC. Translation gives CASSRQRSSYNEQFF.

The chain employs TRBV14 and TRBJ1-1; D gene ambiguous. The CDR3 is 14 amino acids. Germline V gene lookup returns CDR1 SGHDN and CDR2 FVKESK. Trimming took off 4 bases at V and 8 bases at J, with 17 bases between the two ends. The DNA for the CDR3 is TGTGCCAGCAGCCCGGCTGGATACATGTTCGAAGCTTTCTTT. Its protein product is CASSPAGYMFEAFF.

V is TRBV27 and J is TRBJ2-5; the match to TRBD2 covers 12 bases. From germline, CDR1 is MNHEY and CDR2 SMNVEV (reference sequence). J was trimmed by 2 bases and V by 7 bases; bases with no gene match: 8. CDR3 length: 16 amino acids. The CDR3 DNA sequence: TGTGCCAGCAAGCTAGCGGGAGGGTTACGACAAGAGACCCAGTACTTC. It specifies CASKLAGGLRQETQYF.

The chain recombines TRBV2 with TRBJ2-2; no reliable D call. CDR3 length equals 15 residues. V was shortened by 3 bases and J by 1 base, with 9 bases between the two germline ends. From germline, CDR1 is SNHLY and CDR2 FYNNEI. CDR3 coding DNA: TGTGCCAGCAGTGAGACGGAGCTGAACACCGGGGAGCTGTTTTTT. It translates to CASSETELNTGELFF. Using reference TRBV2 and TRBJ2-2 for the parts outside the CDR3, the full variable domain is EPEVTQTPSHQVTQMGQEVILRCVPISNHLYFYWYRQILGQKVEFLVSFYNNEISEKSEIFDDQFSVERPDGSNFTLKIRSTKLEDSAMYFCASSETELNTGELFFGEGSRLTVL.

The gene calls are TRBV19 and TRBJ2-2; 9 bases are shared with TRBD1. The germline gives CDR1 LNHDA, CDR2 SQIVND (reference sequence). J lost 5 bases, V lost 3 bases, and 4 bases had no gene match. This CDR3 region has 15 residues. The chain's CDR3 is CASSIGTGYTGELFF. In DNA form, the CDR3 reads TGTGCCAGTAGTATTGGGACAGGGTATACCGGGGAGCTGTTTTTT. Using reference TRBV19 and TRBJ2-2 for the parts outside the CDR3, the full variable domain is DGGITQSPKYLFRKEGQNVTLSCEQNLNHDAMYWYRQDPGQGLRLIYYSQIVNDFQKGDIAEGYSVSREKKESFPLTVTSAQKNPTAFYLCASSIGTGYTGELFFGEGSRLTVL.

The chain has TRBV14 and TRBJ1-6; the D is unclear. The CDR3 consists of 17 residues. V was cut by 1 base and J by 6 bases, with 16 bases left in between. The V gene's germline CDR1 is SGHDN and CDR2 FVKESK. Here the CDR3 DNA reads TGTGCCAGCAGCCAAGGCGCTCGGCCTTCGGTTAATTCACCCCTCCACTTT. Protein: CASSQGARPSVNSPLHF.

J is TRBJ2-6 and V is TRBV9; 8 nucleotides agree with TRBD1. Germline CDR1 is SGDLS and CDR2 is YYNGEE. V shed 3 bases, J shed 0 bases, and the junction held 8 bases outside the gene matches. The CDR3 is 18 amino acids. The CDR3 nucleotides read TGTGCCAGCAGCGCTACGGGACAGGTGAGCTCTGGGGCCAACGTCCTGACTTTC. Its protein is CASSATGQVSSGANVLTF.

J is TRBJ1-6 and V is TRBV29-1; no reliable D call. Germline V lookup: CDR1 SQVTM, CDR2 ANQGSEA. This CDR3 is built from 14 residues. Trimming pared 5 bases from V and 0 bases from J, leaving 8 bases between. The CDR3 DNA is TGCAGCGTTATGTTCGGCTCCTATAATTCACCCCTCCACTTT. Amino acids: CSVMFGSYNSPLHF.

The gene calls are TRBV7-2 and TRBJ1-1, with a tentative D call TRBD1 (5 bases). Per germline, CDR1 SGHTA and CDR2 FQGNSA. Trimming shortened V by 0 bases and J by 1 base, and 12 bases separated the two germline ends. The CDR3 is made up of 16 amino acids. The CDR3 reads CASSLAYRMKNTEAFF. The CDR3 region has the DNA TGTGCCAGCAGCTTAGCGTACAGGATGAAGAACACTGAAGCTTTCTTT.

The V call is TRBV2, the J call TRBJ2-7; 8 nucleotides agree with TRBD2. The CDR3 spans 17 residues. CDR1 SNHLY and CDR2 FYNNEI come from the germline V gene. The CDR3 sequence: CGSAGVVLQGPSNEQYF. The CDR3 coding sequence is TGTGGCTCAGCGGGAGTTGTGTTGCAGGGACCGTCGAACGAGCAGTACTTC. The entire variable domain, with the rest obtained from reference TRBV2 and TRBJ2-7, is as follows: EPEVTQTPSHQVTQMGQEVILRCVPISNHLYFYWYRQILGQKVEFLVSFYNNEISEKSEIFDDQFSVERPDGSNFTLKIRSTKLEDSAMYFCGSAGVVLQGPSNEQYFGPGTRLTVT.

V and J are TRBV5-6 and TRBJ2-7, with 11 bases identical to TRBD1. CDR3 length: 15 residues. CDR1 SGHDT and CDR2 YYEEEE come from the germline V gene. V lost 3 bases and J lost 8; bases outside the gene matches: 10. CDR3 in DNA: TGTGCCAGCAGCTCCCCGGGACAGGGGGAATCGAAGCAGTACTTC. Encoded protein: CASSSPGQGESKQYF.

The gene calls are TRBV15 and TRBJ1-2; D unresolved. Germline CDR1 and CDR2: LNHNV and YYDKDF (reference sequence). CDR3 length: 14 residues. V was trimmed by 3 bases and J by 4 bases, leaving 12 bases between them. CDR3 in DNA: TGTGCCACCAGCAGTGGAAGAGGGAGCTATGGCTACACCTTC. This gives the protein CATSSGRGSYGYTF.

This clone occurred a few times. CDR3 protein: CASSPLGLAGERETQYF. DNA for the CDR3: TGTGCCAGCAGTCCTTTGGGACTAGCGGGAGAGAGGGAGACCCAGTACTTC. The chain links TRBV27 to TRBJ2-5; 14 nucleotides agree with TRBD2. Germline CDR1 and CDR2: MNHEY and SMNVEV (reference sequence). V was pared by 5 bases and J by 5 bases, with 10 bases of the junction left unmatched. This CDR3 is built from 17 residues.

This clone has just one count. J is TRBJ1-2 and V is TRBV5-4; 9 nucleotides align to TRBD1. The J segment lost 6 bases and the V segment lost 4 bases, leaving 7 bases of the junction unmatched. This CDR3 contains 14 residues. CDR1 is SGHNT, CDR2 YYREEE, per germline (reference sequence). As DNA, the CDR3 is TGTGCCAGCAGCGGGGGACAGGGAGGTCATGGCTACACCTTC. Translated: CASSGGQGGHGYTF.